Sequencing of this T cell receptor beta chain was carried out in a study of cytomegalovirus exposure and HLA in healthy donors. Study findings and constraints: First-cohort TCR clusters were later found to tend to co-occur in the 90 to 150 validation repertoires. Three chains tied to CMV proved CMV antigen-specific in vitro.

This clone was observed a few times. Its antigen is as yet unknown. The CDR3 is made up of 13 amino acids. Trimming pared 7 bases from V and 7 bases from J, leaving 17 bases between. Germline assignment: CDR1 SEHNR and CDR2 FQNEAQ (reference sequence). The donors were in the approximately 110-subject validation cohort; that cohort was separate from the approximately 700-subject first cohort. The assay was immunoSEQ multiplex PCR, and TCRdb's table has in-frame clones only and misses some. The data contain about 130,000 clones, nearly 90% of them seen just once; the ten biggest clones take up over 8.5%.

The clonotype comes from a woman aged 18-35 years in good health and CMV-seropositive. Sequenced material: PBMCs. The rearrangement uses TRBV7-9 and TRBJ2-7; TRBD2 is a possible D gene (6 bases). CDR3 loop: CASTLSGGGEQYF. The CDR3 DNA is TGTGCCAGCACCCTCTCCGGGGGTGGGGAGCAGTACTTC.